This T cell receptor beta chain was found in a study of blood T cell repertoires in COVID-19. In the study overall: Material from acute and convalescent COVID-19 was sourced from the United States, Italy and Spain. PBMCs, B-cell-depleted T cells, or T cells were the source of the cDNA or gDNA that made up the material.

Trimming stripped 5 bases from V and 0 bases from J, with 5 bases between. Germline values: CDR1 SGHTA, CDR2 FQGNSA. The CDR3 extends over 12 amino acids. Original processing methods: Reference gene primer amplification gave nucleated cell count estimates. TCRdb keeps only in-frame clones here, not all; method: immunoSEQ multiplex PCR. That table furnishes V, J and clone size, whereas the DNA furnished D and trimming. The profile shows approximately 45,000 clones, around 86% of them singletons. The V gene is TRBV7-2, the J gene TRBJ2-7; D is undetermined. The clonotype originates from a human donor in a cohort sampled during active COVID-19. The material sequenced was peripheral blood. CDR3 sequence: CASSRSSYEQYF. The CDR3 bases are TGTGCCAGCAGCAGGAGCTCCTACGAGCAGTACTTC.